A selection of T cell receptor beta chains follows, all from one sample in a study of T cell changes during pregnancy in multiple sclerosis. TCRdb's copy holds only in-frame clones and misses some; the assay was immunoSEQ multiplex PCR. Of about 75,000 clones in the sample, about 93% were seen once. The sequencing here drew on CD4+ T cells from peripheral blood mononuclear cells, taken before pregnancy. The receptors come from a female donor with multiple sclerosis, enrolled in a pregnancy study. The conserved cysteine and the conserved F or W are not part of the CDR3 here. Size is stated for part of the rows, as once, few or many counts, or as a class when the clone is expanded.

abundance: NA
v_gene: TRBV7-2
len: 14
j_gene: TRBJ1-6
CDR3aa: ASSLGGAVAGSPLH

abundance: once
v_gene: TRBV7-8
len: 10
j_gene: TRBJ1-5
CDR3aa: ASSLVAQPQH

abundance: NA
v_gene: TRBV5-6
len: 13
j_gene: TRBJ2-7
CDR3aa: ASSWGHRRTYEQY

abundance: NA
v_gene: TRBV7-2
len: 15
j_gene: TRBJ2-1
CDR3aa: ASSLYGSGVRANEQF

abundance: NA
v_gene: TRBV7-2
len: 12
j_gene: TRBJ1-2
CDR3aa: ASSPYKEPRGYT

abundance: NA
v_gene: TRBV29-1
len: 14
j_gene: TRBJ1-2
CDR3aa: SAAHPTEQANYGYT

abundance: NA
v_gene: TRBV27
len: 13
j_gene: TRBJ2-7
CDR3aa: ASSPGTSGLYEQY

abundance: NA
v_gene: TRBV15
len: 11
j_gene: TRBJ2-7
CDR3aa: ATSRDPGYEQY

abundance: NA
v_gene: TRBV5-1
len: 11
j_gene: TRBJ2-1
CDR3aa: ASSFPGRNEQF

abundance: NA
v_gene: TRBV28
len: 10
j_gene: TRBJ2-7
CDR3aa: ASSGDSYEQY

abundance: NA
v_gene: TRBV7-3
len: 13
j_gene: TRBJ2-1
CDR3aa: ASSLWTSGHNEQF

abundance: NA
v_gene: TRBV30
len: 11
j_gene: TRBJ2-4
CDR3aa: AWMSGSLNIQY

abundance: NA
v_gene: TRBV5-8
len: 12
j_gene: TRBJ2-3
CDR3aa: ATVMVVATDTQY

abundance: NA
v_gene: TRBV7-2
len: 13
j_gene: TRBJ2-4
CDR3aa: ASSPRTGAKNIQY

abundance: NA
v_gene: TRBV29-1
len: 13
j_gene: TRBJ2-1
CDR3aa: SVEGGGLGYNEQF

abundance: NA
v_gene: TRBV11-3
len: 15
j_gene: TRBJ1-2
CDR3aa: ASSLENPLDRARGYT

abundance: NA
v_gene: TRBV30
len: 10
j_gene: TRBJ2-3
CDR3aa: AWTGGPDTQY

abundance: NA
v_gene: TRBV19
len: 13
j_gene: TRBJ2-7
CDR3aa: ASSHPGQGSYEQY

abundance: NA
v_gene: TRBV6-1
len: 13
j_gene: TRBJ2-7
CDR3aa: ASTPDRGASYEQY

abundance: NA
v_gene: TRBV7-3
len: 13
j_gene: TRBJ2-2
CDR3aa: ASSLNRVGTGELF

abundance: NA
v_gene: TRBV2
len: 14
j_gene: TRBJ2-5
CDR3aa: ASSARRGGAGETQY

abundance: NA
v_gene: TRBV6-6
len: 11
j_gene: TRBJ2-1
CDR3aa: ASSYSYSNEQF

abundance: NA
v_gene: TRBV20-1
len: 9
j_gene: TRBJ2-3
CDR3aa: SAVSTDTQY

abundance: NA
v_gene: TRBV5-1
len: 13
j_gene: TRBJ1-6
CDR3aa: ASSTRDFYNSPLH

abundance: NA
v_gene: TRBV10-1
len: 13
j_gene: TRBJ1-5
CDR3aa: ASSIRDRVNQPQH

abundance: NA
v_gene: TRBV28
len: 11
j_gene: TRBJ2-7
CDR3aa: ASSPTSPYEQY

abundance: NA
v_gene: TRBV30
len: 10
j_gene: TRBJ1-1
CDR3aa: AWSGLNTEAF

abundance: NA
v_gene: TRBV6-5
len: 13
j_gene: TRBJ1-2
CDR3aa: ASSYNRGSNYGYT

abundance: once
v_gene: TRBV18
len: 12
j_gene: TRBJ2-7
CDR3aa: ASSPGTGSYEQY

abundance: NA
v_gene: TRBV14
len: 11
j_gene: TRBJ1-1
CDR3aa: ASSQDLEGRAF

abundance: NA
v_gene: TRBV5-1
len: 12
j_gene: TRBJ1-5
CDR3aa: ASSLDSFTQPQH

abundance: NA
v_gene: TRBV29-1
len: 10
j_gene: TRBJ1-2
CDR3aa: SVEEANYGYT

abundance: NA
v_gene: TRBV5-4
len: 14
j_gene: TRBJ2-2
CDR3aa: ASSHSPGQGTGELF

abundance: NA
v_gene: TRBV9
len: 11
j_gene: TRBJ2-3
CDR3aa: ASSVGGTDTQY

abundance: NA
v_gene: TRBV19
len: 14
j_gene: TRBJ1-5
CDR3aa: ASSIERPAGNQPQH

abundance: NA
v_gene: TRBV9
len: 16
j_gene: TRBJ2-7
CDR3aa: ASSVDPPEAGVLHEQY

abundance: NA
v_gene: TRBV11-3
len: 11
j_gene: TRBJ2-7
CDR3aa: ASSLEAGVEQY

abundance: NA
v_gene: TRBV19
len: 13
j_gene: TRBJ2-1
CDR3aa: ASSMAGRKYNEQF

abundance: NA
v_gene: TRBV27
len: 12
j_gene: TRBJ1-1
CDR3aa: ASSLRGLRTEAF

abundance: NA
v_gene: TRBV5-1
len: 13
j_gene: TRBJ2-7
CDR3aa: ASSLAGPQGGEQY

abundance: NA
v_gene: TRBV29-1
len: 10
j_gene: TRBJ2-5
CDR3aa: SVVGRGETQY

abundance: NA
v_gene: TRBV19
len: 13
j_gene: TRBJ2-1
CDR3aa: ASSIDRLVDNEQF

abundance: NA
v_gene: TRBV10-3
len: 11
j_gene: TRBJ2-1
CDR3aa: AISVGTDNEQF

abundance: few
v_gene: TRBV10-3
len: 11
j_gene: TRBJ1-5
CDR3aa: ASRPDREQPQH

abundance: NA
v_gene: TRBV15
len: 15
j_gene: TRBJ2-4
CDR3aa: ATSRDPQGLAKNIQY

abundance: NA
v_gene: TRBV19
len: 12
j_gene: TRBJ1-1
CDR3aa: ASSLTGANTEAF